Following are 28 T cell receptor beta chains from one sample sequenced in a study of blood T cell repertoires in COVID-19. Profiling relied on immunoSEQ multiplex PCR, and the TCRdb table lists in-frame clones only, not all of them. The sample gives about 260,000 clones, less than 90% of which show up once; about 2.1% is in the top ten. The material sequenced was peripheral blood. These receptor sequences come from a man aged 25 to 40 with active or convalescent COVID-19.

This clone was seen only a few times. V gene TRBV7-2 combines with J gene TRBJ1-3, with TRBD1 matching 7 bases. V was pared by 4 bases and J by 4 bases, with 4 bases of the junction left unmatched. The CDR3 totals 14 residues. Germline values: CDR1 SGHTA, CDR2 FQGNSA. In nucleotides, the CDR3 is TGTGCCAGCAGCTCCGGGACAGTCGGAAACACCATATATTTT. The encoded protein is CASSSGTVGNTIYF.

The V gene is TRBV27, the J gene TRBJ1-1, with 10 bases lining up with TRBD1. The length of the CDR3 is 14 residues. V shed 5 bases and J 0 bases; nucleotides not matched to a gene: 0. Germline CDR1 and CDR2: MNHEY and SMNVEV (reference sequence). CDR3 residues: CASSDRGLNTEAFF. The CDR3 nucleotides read TGTGCCAGCAGTGACAGGGGGCTGAACACTGAAGCTTTCTTT.

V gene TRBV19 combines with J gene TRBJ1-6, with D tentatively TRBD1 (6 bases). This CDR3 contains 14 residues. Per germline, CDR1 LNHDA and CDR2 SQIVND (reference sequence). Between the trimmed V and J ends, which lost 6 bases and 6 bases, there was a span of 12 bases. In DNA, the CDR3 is TGTGCCAGTAGCGAACAGGGTGGTAATTCACCCCTCCACTTT. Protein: CASSEQGGNSPLHF. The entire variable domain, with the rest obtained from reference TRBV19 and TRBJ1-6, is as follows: DGGITQSPKYLFRKEGQNVTLSCEQNLNHDAMYWYRQDPGQGLRLIYYSQIVNDFQKGDIAEGYSVSREKKESFPLTVTSAQKNPTAFYLCASSEQGGNSPLHFGNGTRLTVT.

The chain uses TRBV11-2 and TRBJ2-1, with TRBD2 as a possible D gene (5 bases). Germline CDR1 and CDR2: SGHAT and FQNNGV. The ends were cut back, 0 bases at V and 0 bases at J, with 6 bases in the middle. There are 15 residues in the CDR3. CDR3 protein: CASSLDRGSYNEQFF. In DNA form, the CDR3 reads TGTGCCAGCAGCTTAGATCGGGGCTCCTACAATGAGCAGTTCTTC.

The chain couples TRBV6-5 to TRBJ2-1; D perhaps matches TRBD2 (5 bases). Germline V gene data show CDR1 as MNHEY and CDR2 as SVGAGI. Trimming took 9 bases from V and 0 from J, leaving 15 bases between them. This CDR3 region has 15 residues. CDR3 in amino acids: CASALVPSSYNEQFF. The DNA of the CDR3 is TGTGCCAGTGCACTAGTCCCGAGCTCCTACAATGAGCAGTTCTTC.

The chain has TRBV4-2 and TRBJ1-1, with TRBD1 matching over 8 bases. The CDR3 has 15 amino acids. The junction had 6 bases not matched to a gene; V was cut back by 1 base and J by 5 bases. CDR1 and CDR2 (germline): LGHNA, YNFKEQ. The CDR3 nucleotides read TGTGCCAGCAGCCAAGTATCACAGGGGGTGACTGAAGCTTTCTTT. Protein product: CASSQVSQGVTEAFF.

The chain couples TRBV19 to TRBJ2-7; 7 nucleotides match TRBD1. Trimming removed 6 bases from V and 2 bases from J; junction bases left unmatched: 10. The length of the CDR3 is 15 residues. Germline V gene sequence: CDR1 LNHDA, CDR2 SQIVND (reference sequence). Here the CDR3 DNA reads TGTGCCAGTAGCTCAGTCGGGACAGCGCCCTACGAGCAGTACTTC. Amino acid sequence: CASSSVGTAPYEQYF.

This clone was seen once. The CDR3 DNA reads as TGTGCCAGCAGCTTGGTTGGGGGCAGGGCTAACTATGGCTACACCTTC. As protein: CASSLVGGRANYGYTF. The chain recombines TRBV5-6 with TRBJ1-2, with D possibly being TRBD1 (6 bases). The germline V and J ends were trimmed by 0 bases and 0 bases, with 12 bases remaining between them. The germline gives CDR1 SGHDT, CDR2 YYEEEE. CDR3 length equals 16 residues.

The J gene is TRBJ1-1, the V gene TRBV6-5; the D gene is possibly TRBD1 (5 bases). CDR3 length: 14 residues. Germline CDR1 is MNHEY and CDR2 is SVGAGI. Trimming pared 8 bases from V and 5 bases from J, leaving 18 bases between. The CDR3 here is CASSDSRGGTEAFF. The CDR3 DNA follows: TGTGCCAGCTCAGACTCCCGGGGGGGAACTGAAGCTTTCTTT.

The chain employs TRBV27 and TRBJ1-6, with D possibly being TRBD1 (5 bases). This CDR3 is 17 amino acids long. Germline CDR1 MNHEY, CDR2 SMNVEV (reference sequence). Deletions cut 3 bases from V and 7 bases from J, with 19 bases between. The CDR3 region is CASSFIISGGPNSPLHF. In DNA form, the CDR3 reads TGTGCCAGCAGTTTCATAATCTCCGGGGGTCCCAATTCACCCCTCCACTTT.

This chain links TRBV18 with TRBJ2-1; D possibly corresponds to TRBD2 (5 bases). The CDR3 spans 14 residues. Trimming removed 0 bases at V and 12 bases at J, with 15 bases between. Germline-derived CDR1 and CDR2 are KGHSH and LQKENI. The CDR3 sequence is CASSPPLDEGGQFF. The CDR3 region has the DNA TGTGCCAGCTCACCACCGTTGGACGAGGGCGGGCAGTTCTTC.

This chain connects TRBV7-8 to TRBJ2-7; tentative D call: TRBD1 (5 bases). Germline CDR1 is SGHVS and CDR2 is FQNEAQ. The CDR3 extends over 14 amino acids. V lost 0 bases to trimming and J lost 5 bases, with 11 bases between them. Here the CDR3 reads CASSLAVRGHEQYF. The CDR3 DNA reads TGTGCCAGCAGCTTAGCCGTTAGGGGCCACGAGCAGTACTTC.

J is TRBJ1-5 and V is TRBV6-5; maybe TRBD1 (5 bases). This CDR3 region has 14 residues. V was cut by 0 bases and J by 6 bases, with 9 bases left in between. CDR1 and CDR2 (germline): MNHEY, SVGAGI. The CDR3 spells CASSYSTAGQPQHF. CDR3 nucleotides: TGTGCCAGCAGTTACTCGACAGCGGGTCAGCCCCAGCATTTT.

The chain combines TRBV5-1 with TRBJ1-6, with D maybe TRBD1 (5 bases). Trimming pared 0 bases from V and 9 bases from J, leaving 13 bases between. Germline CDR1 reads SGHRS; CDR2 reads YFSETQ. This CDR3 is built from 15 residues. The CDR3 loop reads CASSLGGVAASPLHF. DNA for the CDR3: TGCGCCAGCAGCTTGGGGGGGGTCGCTGCTTCACCCCTCCACTTT.

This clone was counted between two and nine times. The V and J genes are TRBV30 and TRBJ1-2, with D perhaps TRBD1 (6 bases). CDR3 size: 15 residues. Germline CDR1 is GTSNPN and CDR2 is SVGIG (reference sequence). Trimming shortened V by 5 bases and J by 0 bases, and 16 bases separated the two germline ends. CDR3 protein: CAWVNRVQPNYGYTF. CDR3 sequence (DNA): TGTGCCTGGGTAAACAGGGTACAGCCTAACTATGGCTACACCTTC.

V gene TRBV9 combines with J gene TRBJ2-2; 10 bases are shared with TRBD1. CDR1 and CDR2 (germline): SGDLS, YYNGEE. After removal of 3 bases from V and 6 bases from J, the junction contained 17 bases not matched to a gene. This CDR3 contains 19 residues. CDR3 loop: CASSAHLGTGVWFSGELFF. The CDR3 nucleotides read TGTGCCAGCAGCGCGCATCTCGGGACAGGGGTTTGGTTTTCCGGGGAGCTGTTTTTT.

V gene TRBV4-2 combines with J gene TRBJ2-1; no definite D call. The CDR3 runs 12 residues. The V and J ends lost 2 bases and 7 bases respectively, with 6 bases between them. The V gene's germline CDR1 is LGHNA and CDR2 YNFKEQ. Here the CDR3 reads CASSQTSNEQFF. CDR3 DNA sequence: TGTGCCAGCAGCCAAACAAGTAATGAGCAGTTCTTC.

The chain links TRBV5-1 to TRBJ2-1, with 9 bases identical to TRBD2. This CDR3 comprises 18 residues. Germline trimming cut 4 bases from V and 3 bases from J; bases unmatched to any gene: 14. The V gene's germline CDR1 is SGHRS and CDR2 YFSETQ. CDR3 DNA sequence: TGCGCCAGCAGCGGAGGCGGGGGGGCCCTGAGGGACTACAATGAGCAGTTCTTC. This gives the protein CASSGGGGALRDYNEQFF.

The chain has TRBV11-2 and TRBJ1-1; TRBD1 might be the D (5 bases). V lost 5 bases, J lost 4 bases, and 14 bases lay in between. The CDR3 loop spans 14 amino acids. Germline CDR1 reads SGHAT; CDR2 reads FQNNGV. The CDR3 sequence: CASSPGIRSTEAFF. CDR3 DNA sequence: TGTGCCAGCAGCCCAGGGATTCGGAGCACTGAAGCTTTCTTT. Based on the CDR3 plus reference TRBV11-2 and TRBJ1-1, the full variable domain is EAGVAQSPRYKIIEKRQSVAFWCNPISGHATLYWYQQILGQGPKLLIQFQNNGVVDDSQLPKDRFSAERLKGVDSTLKIQPAKLEDSAVYLCASSPGIRSTEAFFGQGTRLTVV.

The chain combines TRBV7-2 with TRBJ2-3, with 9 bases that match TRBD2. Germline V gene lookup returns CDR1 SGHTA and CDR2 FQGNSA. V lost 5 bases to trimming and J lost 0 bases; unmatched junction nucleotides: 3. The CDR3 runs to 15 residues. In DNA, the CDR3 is TGTGCCAGCAGCGCTAGCGGGGTTAGCACAGATACGCAGTATTTT. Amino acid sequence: CASSASGVSTDTQYF.

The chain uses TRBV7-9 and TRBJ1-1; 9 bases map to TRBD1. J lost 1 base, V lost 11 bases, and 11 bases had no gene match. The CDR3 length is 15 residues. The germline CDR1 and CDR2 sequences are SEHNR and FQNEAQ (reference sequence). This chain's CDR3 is CASTGGDPRNTEAFF. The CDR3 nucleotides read TGTGCCTCCACAGGGGGCGACCCTCGGAACACTGAAGCTTTCTTT.

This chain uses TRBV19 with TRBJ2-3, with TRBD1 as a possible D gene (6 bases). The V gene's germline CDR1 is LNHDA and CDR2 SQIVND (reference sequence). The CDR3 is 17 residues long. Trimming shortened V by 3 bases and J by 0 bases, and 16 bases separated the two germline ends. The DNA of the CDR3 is TGTGCCAGTAGTATCGGTTACGCAGGGGCTAGCACAGATACGCAGTATTTT. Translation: CASSIGYAGASTDTQYF.

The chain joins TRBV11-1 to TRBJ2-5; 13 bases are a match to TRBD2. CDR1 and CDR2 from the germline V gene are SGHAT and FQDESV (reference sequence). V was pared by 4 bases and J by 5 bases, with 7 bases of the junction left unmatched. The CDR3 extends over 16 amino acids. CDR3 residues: CASSSRLAGGMETQYF. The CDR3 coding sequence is TGTGCCAGCAGCTCAAGACTAGCGGGGGGTATGGAGACCCAGTACTTC.

The CDR3 loop is CASSYLGQGRETQYF. The CDR3 DNA reads as TGTGCCAGCAGTTACCTGGGTCAGGGGAGAGAGACCCAGTACTTC. The rearrangement links TRBV6-5 to TRBJ2-5, with D perhaps matching TRBD1 (6 bases). The CDR3 spans 15 residues. Germline V gene sequence: CDR1 MNHEY, CDR2 SVGAGI. Trimming removed 2 bases from V and 4 bases from J, with 14 bases in between.

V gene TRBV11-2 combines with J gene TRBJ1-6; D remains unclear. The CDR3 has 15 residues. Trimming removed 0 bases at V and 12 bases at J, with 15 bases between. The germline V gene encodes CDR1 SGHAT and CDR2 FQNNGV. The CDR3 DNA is TGTGCCAGCAGCTTAGACGGCGAACCTAGCTTACCCCTCCACTTT. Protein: CASSLDGEPSLPLHF. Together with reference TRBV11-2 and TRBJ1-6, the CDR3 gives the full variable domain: EAGVAQSPRYKIIEKRQSVAFWCNPISGHATLYWYQQILGQGPKLLIQFQNNGVVDDSQLPKDRFSAERLKGVDSTLKIQPAKLEDSAVYLCASSLDGEPSLPLHFGNGTRLTVT.

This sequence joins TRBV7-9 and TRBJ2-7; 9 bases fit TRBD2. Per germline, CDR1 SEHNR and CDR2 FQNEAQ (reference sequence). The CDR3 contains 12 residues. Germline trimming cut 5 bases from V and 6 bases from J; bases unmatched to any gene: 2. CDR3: CASSSGGREQYF. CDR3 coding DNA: TGTGCCAGCAGCAGCGGGGGGCGCGAGCAGTACTTC.

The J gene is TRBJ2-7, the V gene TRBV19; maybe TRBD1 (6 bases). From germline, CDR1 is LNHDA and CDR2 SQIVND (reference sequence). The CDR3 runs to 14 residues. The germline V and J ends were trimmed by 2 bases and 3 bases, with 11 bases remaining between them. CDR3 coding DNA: TGTGCCAGTAGTATAAGCAGGGGTTTCTACGAGCAGTACTTC. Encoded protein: CASSISRGFYEQYF. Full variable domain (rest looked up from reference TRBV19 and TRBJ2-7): DGGITQSPKYLFRKEGQNVTLSCEQNLNHDAMYWYRQDPGQGLRLIYYSQIVNDFQKGDIAEGYSVSREKKESFPLTVTSAQKNPTAFYLCASSISRGFYEQYFGPGTRLTVT.

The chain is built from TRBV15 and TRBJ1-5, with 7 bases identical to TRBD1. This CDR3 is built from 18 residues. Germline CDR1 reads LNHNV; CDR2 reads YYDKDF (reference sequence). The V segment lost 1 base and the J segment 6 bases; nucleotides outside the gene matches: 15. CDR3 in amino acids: CATSRVTGAGGLAQPQHF. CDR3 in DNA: TGTGCCACCAGCAGAGTTACCGGCGCAGGGGGGTTAGCTCAGCCCCAGCATTTT.